These 8 T cell receptor beta chains were all obtained from the same sample, sequenced in a study of blood T cell repertoires in COVID-19. The assay was immunoSEQ multiplex PCR, and TCRdb's table has in-frame clones only and misses some. This table holds around 80,000 clones, around 80% found once. The sequencing input was peripheral blood. These receptors originate from an elderly woman with acute or convalescent COVID-19.

This clone showed up just a few times. The chain is built from TRBV18 and TRBJ2-1; a weak D match, TRBD2 (6 bases). There are 13 residues in the CDR3. The germline V and J ends were trimmed by 2 bases and 7 bases, with 9 bases remaining between them. CDR1 is KGHSH and CDR2 is LQKENI in the germline V gene. CDR3 bases: TGTGCCAGCTCACCAGGGACTGAAAATGAGCAGTTCTTC. The encoded protein is CASSPGTENEQFF.

The rearrangement joins TRBV19 to TRBJ2-3; the match to TRBD1 covers 7 bases. The CDR3 sequence is 14 residues long. V dropped 7 bases and J dropped 1; count of bases not matched to a gene: 5. CDR1 LNHDA and CDR2 SQIVND come from the germline V gene (reference sequence). CDR3 nucleotide sequence: TGTGCCAGTAAAGCGACAGGGCGCACAGATACGCAGTATTTT. It specifies CASKATGRTDTQYF.

The chain is built from TRBV12-5 and TRBJ1-2; 9 bases agree with TRBD1. Losses at the gene ends were 2 bases for V and 4 bases for J; bases not matched to a gene: 11. Germline-derived CDR1 and CDR2 are LGHNT and FRNRAP. The CDR3 extends over 17 amino acids. The DNA of the CDR3 is TGTGCTAGTGGTTTGTTAGCCGGGACAGGGAGGAGCTATGGCTACACCTTC. Protein sequence: CASGLLAGTGRSYGYTF.

This chain uses TRBV3-1 (or the pseudogene TRBV3-2) with TRBJ2-7; 10 bases align to TRBD2. The CDR3 contains 14 residues. Trimming took 2 bases from V and 3 from J; bases not matched to a gene: 1. Germline lookup yields CDR1 LGHDT and CDR2 YNNKEL (reference sequence). The DNA of the CDR3 is TGTGCCAGCAGCCAACTAGCGGGAGACTACGAGCAGTACTTC. This gives the protein CASSQLAGDYEQYF.

V gene TRBV12-5 combines with J gene TRBJ2-5; no definite D call. Germline assignment: CDR1 LGHNT and CDR2 FRNRAP. The CDR3 runs 13 residues. Trimming left V 1 base short and J 2 bases short, with 5 bases between. The CDR3 bases are TGTGCTAGTGGTTTGGGGGCGCAAGAGACCCAGTACTTC. Its translation: CASGLGAQETQYF.

The rearrangement joins TRBV5-1 to TRBJ2-1; possibly TRBD1 for D (6 bases). The CDR3 runs to 14 residues. Trimming took 4 bases from V and 7 from J, leaving 15 bases between them. Germline values: CDR1 SGHRS, CDR2 YFSETQ. The CDR3: CASSARGHENEQFF. The CDR3 nucleotides read TGCGCCAGCAGCGCAAGGGGACACGAGAATGAGCAGTTCTTC.

The DNA for the CDR3 is TGCGCCAGCAGCCTTAAGCCGGGGGGCGGTATGGAGGGGGAGCTGTTTTTT. Protein: CASSLKPGGGMEGELFF. The V and J genes are TRBV4-1 and TRBJ2-2; tentatively, D is TRBD2 (7 bases). Germline V gene data show CDR1 as MGHRA and CDR2 as YSYEKL. This CDR3 is 17 amino acids long. With 4 bases removed from V and 8 bases from J, the gap between germline ends came to 23 bases.

The chain combines TRBV24-1 with TRBJ2-3; D is unclear. The germline V gene encodes CDR1 KGHDR and CDR2 SFDVKD. The CDR3 totals 13 residues. V lost 5 bases and J 0 bases, leaving 5 bases between the germline ends. The CDR3 protein is CATSAVSTDTQYF. DNA of the CDR3: TGTGCCACCAGTGCGGTCAGCACAGATACGCAGTATTTT.